The 29 T cell receptor beta chains in this list originate from one sample, sequenced in a study of T-cell memory formation after mild COVID-19. TCRdb ran MiXCR on the 5' RACE reads and lists one entry per CDR3 protein. The table has 470,000 or so distinct CDR3 sequences, under 20% seen once. Sequenced: PBMCs or a T cell subset sorted from them (not recorded which). Every receptor here comes from a man aged 18 to 29 who had mild COVID-19 (a few samples of this study predate the infection). Cell type and time point are not known.

This clonotype was seen a handful of times. This chain links TRBV6-2 or TRBV6-3 with TRBJ2-5; D could derive from TRBD1 or TRBD2 (5 bases each). CDR3 length equals 13 residues. V lost 5 bases to trimming and J lost 2 bases, with 9 bases between them. CDR1 is MNHEY and CDR2 is SVGEGT in the germline V gene. The CDR3 protein is CASSRDVQETQYF. In DNA form, the CDR3 reads TGTGCCAGCAGTAGGGACGTTCAAGAGACCCAGTACTTC.

The chain uses TRBV11-3 and TRBJ1-6; no clear D. Germline assignment: CDR1 SGHNT and CDR2 YENEEA. This CDR3 comprises 13 residues. V was shortened by 0 bases and J by 10 bases, with 7 bases between the two germline ends. CDR3 loop: CASSLDQRSPLHF. The CDR3 bases are TGTGCCAGCAGCTTAGATCAGCGGTCACCCCTCCACTTT.

This clonotype occurred many times. The V call is TRBV4-3, the J call TRBJ2-1; D remains ambiguous. Germline V gene data show CDR1 as LGHNA and CDR2 as YSLEER. The germline V and J ends were trimmed by 1 base and 6 bases, with 10 bases remaining between them. CDR3 length: 14 residues. This chain's CDR3 is CASSQGGVSNEQFF. The CDR3 DNA follows: TGCGCCAGCAGCCAAGGGGGTGTCTCCAATGAGCAGTTCTTC.

The chain is built from TRBV10-3 and TRBJ1-4; D is possibly TRBD1 (5 bases). The V and J ends lost 0 bases and 16 bases respectively, with 12 bases between them. The germline gives CDR1 ENHRY, CDR2 SYGVKD. The CDR3 has 12 residues. The CDR3 loop is CAISESDSRQFF. CDR3 bases: TGTGCCATCAGTGAGTCAGACAGTCGGCAGTTTTTT.

This clonotype was picked up a small number of times. This chain uses TRBV11-2 with TRBJ2-2; no reliable D call. Trimming stripped 1 base from V and 6 bases from J, with 6 bases between. Germline CDR1 reads SGHAT; CDR2 reads FQNNGV. This CDR3 region has 13 residues. CDR3 in DNA: TGTGCCAGCAGCTTAGTAGGGTCCGGGGAGCTGTTTTTT. It translates to CASSLVGSGELFF.

This clonotype was seen more than once but under ten times. This chain links TRBV30 with TRBJ1-5, with D possibly being TRBD1 (6 bases). The germline V gene encodes CDR1 GTSNPN and CDR2 SVGIG (reference sequence). The V end was cut by 0 bases, the J end by 2 bases, with 8 bases between. The CDR3 has 14 residues. CDR3 protein: CAWSVPGGNQPQHF. CDR3 coding DNA: TGTGCCTGGAGTGTACCAGGGGGCAATCAGCCCCAGCATTTT.

V is TRBV7-2 and J is TRBJ2-3; D call uncertain. Germline V CDR1 and CDR2: SGHTA, FQGNSA. This CDR3 is 12 amino acids long. Trimming left V 4 bases short and J 5 bases short, with 7 bases between. The CDR3 region is CASSSVVDTQYF. The CDR3 DNA follows: TGTGCCAGCAGCTCGGTGGTAGATACGCAGTATTTT.

This clonotype was observed a handful of times. The chain couples TRBV20-1 to TRBJ2-7; D may be TRBD2 (6 bases). V gave up 0 bases and J gave up 1 base, with 10 bases separating them. The CDR3 totals 14 residues. CDR1 and CDR2 from the germline V gene are DFQATT and SNEGSKA (reference sequence). This chain's CDR3 is CSAREGLGSYEQYF. For the CDR3, the DNA is TGCAGTGCTAGAGAGGGACTTGGTTCCTACGAGCAGTACTTC.

The V gene is TRBV12-3 or TRBV12-4, the J gene TRBJ2-6; D is uncertain. CDR3 length equals 15 residues. Deletions cut 4 bases from V and 0 bases from J, with 7 bases between. The CDR3 here is CASSSHSSGANVLTF. The CDR3 nucleotides are TGTGCCAGCAGTTCCCATAGCTCTGGGGCCAACGTCCTGACTTTC.

This rearrangement joins TRBV3-1 to TRBJ2-2; D is possibly TRBD2 (6 bases). CDR3 length: 15 residues. Trimming removed 4 bases from V and 6 bases from J, with 15 bases in between. CDR1 and CDR2 from the germline V gene are LGHDT and YNNKEL (reference sequence). The CDR3 nucleotides are TGTGCCAGCAGCCGGGGTTCCTCGGGGGCCGGGGAGCTGTTTTTT. Protein sequence: CASSRGSSGAGELFF.

The chain uses TRBV5-1 and TRBJ2-3, with D uncertain. Germline V gene data show CDR1 as SGHRS and CDR2 as YFSETQ. The CDR3 totals 15 residues. V dropped 3 bases and J dropped 0 bases, with 11 bases sitting between them. DNA of the CDR3: TGCGCCAGCAGCTCACCGGTAGGGAGCACAGATACGCAGTATTTT. Its translation: CASSSPVGSTDTQYF.

This clonotype was counted ten times or more. The rearrangement joins TRBV11-2 to TRBJ2-5; possibly TRBD2 for D (6 bases). Looked up from germline, CDR1 is SGHAT and CDR2 is FQNNGV. V lost 5 bases and J 4 bases, leaving 11 bases between the germline ends. This CDR3 region has 13 residues. The CDR3 protein is CASSQRRGETQYF. Written as DNA, the CDR3 is TGTGCCAGCAGCCAACGGCGGGGAGAGACCCAGTACTTC.

The chain is built from TRBV5-1 and TRBJ1-2; 7 bases align to TRBD1. In germline, CDR1 is SGHRS, CDR2 YFSETQ. The J segment lost 8 bases and the V segment lost 1 base, leaving 5 bases of the junction unmatched. This CDR3 is built from 13 residues. DNA of the CDR3: TGCGCCAGCAGCTTGTACAGGGGTGGCGGCTACACCTTC. It yields the protein CASSLYRGGGYTF.

This clonotype was seen more than once but under ten times. The chain carries TRBV11-2 and TRBJ2-3; 8 positions agree with TRBD1. The trim removed 1 base at V and 2 bases at J, leaving 5 bases unmatched. The germline CDR1 and CDR2 sequences are SGHAT and FQNNGV. This CDR3 contains 16 residues. CDR3 sequence: CASSLGVRGPTDTQYF. The CDR3 bases are TGTGCCAGCAGCTTAGGAGTCAGGGGGCCCACAGATACGCAGTATTTT. The full variable domain, completed using reference TRBV11-2 and TRBJ2-3, is EAGVAQSPRYKIIEKRQSVAFWCNPISGHATLYWYQQILGQGPKLLIQFQNNGVVDDSQLPKDRFSAERLKGVDSTLKIQPAKLEDSAVYLCASSLGVRGPTDTQYFGPGTRLTVL.

The rearrangement links TRBV2 to TRBJ2-7; 8 bases line up with TRBD1. Losses at the gene ends were 3 bases for V and 4 bases for J; bases not matched to a gene: 17. This CDR3 spans 18 amino acids. Germline V gene sequence: CDR1 SNHLY, CDR2 FYNNEI. CDR3 sequence: CASSEGQVPLSVGYEQYV. The CDR3 coding sequence is TGTGCCAGCAGTGAGGGACAGGTTCCCCTGTCCGTGGGGTACGAGCAGTACGTC.

This clonotype appeared a few times. The chain employs TRBV19 and TRBJ2-1; no clear D gene. The germline V gene has CDR1 LNHDA and CDR2 SQIVND (reference sequence). The CDR3 covers 13 residues. V was trimmed by 2 bases and J by 8 bases, leaving 10 bases between them. The CDR3 region has the DNA TGTGCCAGTAGTATAAATGAGGCGCATGAGCAGTTCTTC. This translates into CASSINEAHEQFF. The full variable domain, its missing parts supplied by reference TRBV19 and TRBJ2-1, is DGGITQSPKYLFRKEGQNVTLSCEQNLNHDAMYWYRQDPGQGLRLIYYSQIVNDFQKGDIAEGYSVSREKKESFPLTVTSAQKNPTAFYLCASSINEAHEQFFGPGTRLTVL.

The rearrangement uses TRBV7-9 and TRBJ2-1, with 7 bases lining up with TRBD2. This CDR3 is built from 14 residues. The V and J ends lost 10 bases and 9 bases, in that order; junction bases with no gene match: 15. CDR1 SEHNR and CDR2 FQNEAQ come from the germline V gene (reference sequence). This CDR3 reads CAIRPGGSRAEQFF. DNA for the CDR3: TGTGCCATCCGACCGGGAGGAAGTAGAGCTGAGCAGTTCTTC.

This clonotype was observed a handful of times. The J gene is TRBJ2-4, the V gene TRBV4-2, with TRBD1 identical over 8 bases. The CDR3 has 17 residues. V trimming: 2 bases; J trimming: 1 base; junction bases outside the gene matches: 7. CDR1 is LGHNA, CDR2 YNFKEQ, per germline. The DNA of the CDR3 is TGTGCCAGCAGCCAACGGCCAGGGGGCAACGCCAAAAACATTCAGTACTTC. This sequence encodes CASSQRPGGNAKNIQYF.

This chain joins TRBV12-3 or TRBV12-4 and TRBJ1-2; 10 bases agree with TRBD1. CDR3 length equals 15 residues. Germline trimming cut 6 bases from V and 4 bases from J; bases unmatched to any gene: 8. CDR3 DNA sequence: TGTGCCAGCAGGGATCCGGGACAGGGGATCTATGGCTACACCTTC. Translated: CASRDPGQGIYGYTF.

This clonotype has just one count. J is TRBJ2-7 and V is TRBV20-1, with TRBD1 matching over 8 bases. V trimming: 3 bases; J trimming: 6 bases; junction bases outside the gene matches: 7. The length of the CDR3 is 13 residues. In germline, CDR1 is DFQATT, CDR2 SNEGSKA (reference sequence). CDR3 nucleotides: TGCAGTGCTAGGGACAGGGATCTCGCCGAGCAGTACTTC. Amino acids: CSARDRDLAEQYF.

The rearrangement joins TRBV6-1 to TRBJ2-7; 8 bases map to TRBD1. Germline CDR1 MNHNS, CDR2 SASEGT. The CDR3 has 14 residues. Trimming took 4 bases from V and 4 from J; bases not matched to a gene: 6. CDR3 region: CASSGDRGAYEQYV. The CDR3 DNA is TGTGCCAGCAGTGGAGACAGGGGAGCATACGAGCAGTACGTC.

This chain uses TRBV19 with TRBJ1-2, with 7 bases identical to TRBD1. The CDR3 sequence is 14 residues long. Germline loops: CDR1 LNHDA, CDR2 SQIVND (reference sequence). V lost 3 bases and J lost 4; bases outside the gene matches: 5. The chain's CDR3 is CASSMGTAPYGYTF. The CDR3, as DNA: TGTGCCAGTAGTATGGGGACAGCTCCCTATGGCTACACCTTC.

This clonotype was counted ten times or more. The rearrangement links TRBV7-2 to TRBJ2-5; unclear D gene. Per the germline V gene, CDR1 is SGHTA and CDR2 is FQGNSA. Trimming left V 5 bases short and J 1 base short, with 8 bases between. This CDR3 is built from 13 residues. The CDR3 DNA is TGTGCCAGCAGCCAGCTGGGCCAAGAGACCCAGTACTTC. Translating gives CASSQLGQETQYF.

This clonotype was detected a few times. The chain links TRBV20-1 to TRBJ1-2; no reliable D call. V lost 5 bases and J lost 8, with 12 bases in between. Germline CDR1 and CDR2: DFQATT and SNEGSKA (reference sequence). The CDR3 is made up of 11 amino acids. The CDR3 loop is CSARLREGYTF. Written as DNA, the CDR3 is TGCAGTGCTCGCCTTAGGGAAGGCTACACCTTC.

This chain connects TRBV11-3 to TRBJ2-1; perhaps TRBD2 as D (6 bases). Trimming pared 4 bases from V and 5 bases from J, leaving 12 bases between. This CDR3 comprises 14 residues. Germline V gene data show CDR1 as SGHNT and CDR2 as YENEEA. CDR3 region: CASSSRRENNEQFF. CDR3 bases: TGTGCCAGCAGCTCCCGACGGGAGAACAATGAGCAGTTCTTC.

The J gene is TRBJ2-5, the V gene TRBV9; a weak D match, TRBD2 (5 bases). This CDR3 comprises 14 residues. Germline assignment: CDR1 SGDLS and CDR2 YYNGEE. V was pared by 2 bases and J by 4 bases, with 12 bases between. CDR3 in DNA: TGTGCCAGCAGCGTGAGGGTGGCAGGAGAGACCCAGTACTTC. It yields the protein CASSVRVAGETQYF.

The rearrangement uses TRBV6-5 and TRBJ2-3; 9 nucleotides agree with TRBD2. The ends lost 2 bases at V and 4 bases at J; junction bases unmatched: 4. This CDR3 comprises 15 residues. The germline CDR1 and CDR2 sequences are MNHEY and SVGAGI. CDR3 sequence: CASSYAGGRSDTQYF. In DNA form, the CDR3 reads TGTGCCAGCAGTTACGCGGGGGGGCGTTCAGATACGCAGTATTTT.

This clonotype was counted a few times. V gene TRBV30 combines with J gene TRBJ2-2, with no clear D. The V end was cut by 3 bases, the J end by 3 bases, with 2 bases between. In germline, CDR1 is GTSNPN, CDR2 SVGIG (reference sequence). This CDR3 contains 11 residues. CDR3 bases: TGTGCCTGGAGCCACACCGGGGAGCTGTTTTTT. Its protein is CAWSHTGELFF.

In this sample, this clonotype turned up a few times. The chain is built from TRBV25-1 and TRBJ1-2; D is undetermined. CDR3 length: 11 residues. The V end lost 1 base, the J end lost 8 bases, and 5 bases lay between the germline ends. Germline-derived CDR1 and CDR2 are MGHDK and SYGVNS. The CDR3 spells CASSELTGYTF. In DNA, the CDR3 is TGTGCCAGCAGTGAATTGACAGGCTACACCTTC.